Described below is a single T cell receptor beta chain sequence and its context. Its antigen is still unknown. Sequencing was performed with immunoSEQ multiplex PCR; in TCRdb, only in-frame clones are kept and a portion is missing. Here the sample spans about 94,000 clones, roughly 88% being singletons. The record originates from a study of T cell responses to AZD1222 COVID-19 vaccine. General study results and limits: Donor demographics were predominantly white British with a female majority; clonal diversity may be underestimated. Unmutated variant regions are reportedly targeted by nearly half of spike-specific TCRs. Only 5 or 6 AZD1222 recipients tested seropositive at baseline. Every sample of the repertoires postdated the peak T cell response.

The CDR3 is 13 amino acids. Germline lookup yields CDR1 MNHEY and CDR2 SVGAGI. The ends were cut back, 4 bases at V and 5 bases at J, with 11 bases in the middle. The TCR was taken from an adult who received the AZD1222 COVID-19 vaccine. The chain uses TRBV6-5 and TRBJ2-5, with D perhaps matching TRBD2 (7 bases). This specimen consisted of peripheral blood, obtained 28 days after the second AZD1222 dose. CDR3 coding DNA: TGTGCCAGCAGTTCGGGGGGCAGGGAGACCCAGTACTTC. Protein product: CASSSGGRETQYF.